One TCR beta chain is described in this entry. Its matching antigen is unknown. Nashville, Tennessee was home to all donors, each a Caucasian adult. This was a deep-level run. The repertoire was sequenced with immunoSEQ multiplex PCR; TCRdb's copy has only in-frame clones and lacks some. The sample holds a few million clones, under 97% seen once. This sample stems from a study of shared clonotypes between healthy human individuals. Overall study results and limits: Despite large depth, sorted-subset datasets appeared incompletely sequenced.

CDR1 is LNHNV and CDR2 is YYDKDF in the germline V gene (reference sequence). Germline trimming cut 4 bases from V and 13 bases from J; bases unmatched to any gene: 7. The CDR3 consists of 12 residues. The V and J genes are TRBV15 and TRBJ1-5; TRBD1 aligns across 7 bases. Sequenced sample: naive CD4+ T cells sorted from blood. As for subset: CD45RA+ positively selected. This receptor was identified in a young man in good health. The CDR3 sequence: CATSIRDSKQHF. The CDR3 coding sequence is TGTGCCACCAGCATACGGGACAGCAAACAGCATTTT.